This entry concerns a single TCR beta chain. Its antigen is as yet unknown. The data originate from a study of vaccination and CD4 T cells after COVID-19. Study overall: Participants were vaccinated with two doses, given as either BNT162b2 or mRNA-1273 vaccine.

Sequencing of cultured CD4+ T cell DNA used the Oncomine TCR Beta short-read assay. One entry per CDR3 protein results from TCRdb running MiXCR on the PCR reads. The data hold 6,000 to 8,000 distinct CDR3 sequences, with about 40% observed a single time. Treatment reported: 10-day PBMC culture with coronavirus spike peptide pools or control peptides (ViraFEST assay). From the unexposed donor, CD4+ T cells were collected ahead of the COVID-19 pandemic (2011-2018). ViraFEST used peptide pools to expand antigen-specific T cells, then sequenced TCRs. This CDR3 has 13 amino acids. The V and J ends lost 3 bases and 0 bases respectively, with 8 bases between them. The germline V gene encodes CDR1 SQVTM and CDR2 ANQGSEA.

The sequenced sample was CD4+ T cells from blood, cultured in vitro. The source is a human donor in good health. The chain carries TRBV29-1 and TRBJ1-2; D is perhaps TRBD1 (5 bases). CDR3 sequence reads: CSVDRGANYGYTF. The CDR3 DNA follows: TGCAGCGTTGATAGGGGAGCTAACTATGGCTACACCTTC. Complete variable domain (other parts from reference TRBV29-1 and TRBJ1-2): SAVISQKPSRDICQRGTSLTIQCQVDSQVTMMFWYRQQPGQSLTLIATANQGSEATYESGFVIDKFPISRPNLTFSTLTVSNMSPEDSSIYLCSVDRGANYGYTFGSGTRLTVV.